The 31 T cell receptor beta chains below come from one sample, sequenced in a study of blood T cell repertoires in COVID-19. The data were produced by immunoSEQ multiplex PCR, yet TCRdb's version contains in-frame clones alone and is incomplete. The data contain 200,000 to 250,000 clones, about 90% of them seen just once; the ten biggest clones take up about 12%. The sequencing sample was made of peripheral blood. The receptors come from a young woman who had recovered from COVID-19.

The chain uses TRBV24-1 and TRBJ1-2; 10 bases are a match to TRBD1. The CDR3 has 15 residues. CDR1 is KGHDR, CDR2 SFDVKD, per germline. Losses at the gene ends were 4 bases for V and 1 base for J; bases not matched to a gene: 2. CDR3 in amino acids: CATSDWTGGNYGYTF. DNA for the CDR3: TGTGCCACCAGTGACTGGACAGGGGGTAACTATGGCTACACCTTC.

The chain has TRBV6-5 and TRBJ2-5, with a tentative D call TRBD1 (6 bases). Trimming pared 5 bases from V and 5 bases from J, leaving 12 bases between. CDR3 length: 13 amino acids. Germline CDR1 reads MNHEY; CDR2 reads SVGAGI. The CDR3 sequence: CASSQHRVETQYF. The CDR3 DNA is TGTGCCAGCAGTCAGCACAGGGTCGAGACCCAGTACTTC.

J is TRBJ2-2 and V is TRBV29-1; D may be TRBD2 (7 bases). Germline CDR1 and CDR2: SQVTM and ANQGSEA. This CDR3 spans 14 amino acids. CDR3 sequence (DNA): TGCACCATTAGGGGGGGGCTTAACACCGGGGAGCTGTTTTTT. Residues: CTIRGGLNTGELFF.

The CDR3 reads CANAVNEKLFF. The CDR3, as DNA: TGTGCCAACGCGGTGAATGAAAAACTGTTTTTT. The V call is TRBV12-3 or TRBV12-4, the J call TRBJ1-4; D gene ambiguous. Between the trimmed V and J ends, which lost 10 bases and 5 bases, there was a span of 8 bases. This CDR3 is 11 amino acids long.

The V call is TRBV3-1 (or the pseudogene TRBV3-2), the J call TRBJ1-5, with a weak D call TRBD1 (5 bases). Trimming shortened V by 5 bases and J by 5 bases, and 16 bases separated the two germline ends. The CDR3 length is 15 residues. In germline, CDR1 is LGHDT, CDR2 YNNKEL (reference sequence). The CDR3, as DNA: TGTGCCAGCAGCTCTAACGGAGACAGACATCAGCCCCAGCATTTT. Amino acid sequence: CASSSNGDRHQPQHF.

V is TRBV30 and J is TRBJ2-3; D is possibly TRBD2 (6 bases). The V gene's germline CDR1 is GTSNPN and CDR2 SVGIG (reference sequence). V lost 0 bases and J lost 0, with 25 bases in between. The CDR3 is 20 residues long. The CDR3 bases are TGTGCCTGGAGTGTAGGCCCGGGAGAAGTTGTAAAGGCGAGCACAGATACGCAGTATTTT. Protein product: CAWSVGPGEVVKASTDTQYF.

The chain combines TRBV9 with TRBJ1-1; TRBD1 might be the D (6 bases). From germline, CDR1 is SGDLS and CDR2 YYNGEE. Trimming took off 0 bases at V and 5 bases at J, with 11 bases between the two ends. This CDR3 is built from 14 residues. DNA for the CDR3: TGTGCCAGCAGCGTAGCAGGGGTTCGGACTGAAGCTTTCTTT. Encoded protein: CASSVAGVRTEAFF.

V and J are TRBV29-1 and TRBJ1-1; D is perhaps TRBD1 (6 bases). CDR1 and CDR2 from the germline V gene are SQVTM and ANQGSEA. V dropped 4 bases and J dropped 7 bases, with 16 bases sitting between them. The CDR3 spans 13 residues. The CDR3 region has the DNA TGCAGCGTTGCTTTAGCAGGGGCGGGTGAAGCTTTCTTT. Its translation is CSVALAGAGEAFF.

The CDR3 region is CATSRTSGSRNEQFF. In DNA form, the CDR3 reads TGTGCCACCAGCAGGACTAGCGGGAGTCGCAATGAGCAGTTCTTC. This chain joins TRBV15 and TRBJ2-1; 12 bases are a match to TRBD2. This CDR3 is built from 15 residues. V lost 3 bases to trimming and J lost 6 bases; unmatched junction nucleotides: 3. Per the germline V gene, CDR1 is LNHNV and CDR2 is YYDKDF (reference sequence).

The rearrangement uses TRBV9 and TRBJ2-2, with TRBD1 identical over 10 bases. CDR1 and CDR2 from the germline V gene are SGDLS and YYNGEE. The V segment lost 3 bases and the J segment 7 bases; nucleotides outside the gene matches: 3. This CDR3 contains 14 residues. The CDR3: CASSEDRGIGELFF. Here the CDR3 DNA reads TGTGCCAGCAGCGAGGACAGGGGGATCGGGGAGCTGTTTTTT.

The chain combines TRBV4-3 with TRBJ2-1, with D possibly matching TRBD1 (6 bases). The ends were cut back, 1 base at V and 5 bases at J, with 12 bases in the middle. This CDR3 is 15 amino acids long. In germline, CDR1 is LGHNA, CDR2 YSLEER. Written as DNA, the CDR3 is TGCGCCAGCAGCCAAGTTTTGTCAGGGGACAATGAGCAGTTCTTC. It translates to CASSQVLSGDNEQFF.

The chain has TRBV18 and TRBJ2-3; 13 nucleotides agree with TRBD2. CDR3 length: 15 amino acids. V was pared by 4 bases and J by 4 bases, with 2 bases of the junction left unmatched. The germline V gene encodes CDR1 KGHSH and CDR2 LQKENI. The CDR3 nucleotides read TGTGCCAGCTCACAGACTAGCGGGAGGCCAGATACGCAGTATTTT. Its translation is CASSQTSGRPDTQYF.

This clone was recorded once. The chain has TRBV15 and TRBJ2-3, with TRBD1 matching 7 bases. The CDR3 extends over 13 amino acids. Germline-derived CDR1 and CDR2 are LNHNV and YYDKDF (reference sequence). Trimming took 3 bases from V and 12 from J; bases not matched to a gene: 9. CDR3 region: CATSRIRGQSQYF. CDR3 in DNA: TGTGCCACCAGCAGGATAAGGGGGCAGAGTCAGTATTTT.

The gene calls are TRBV30 and TRBJ2-5; D is possibly TRBD2 (6 bases). The V gene's germline CDR1 is GTSNPN and CDR2 SVGIG (reference sequence). CDR3 length: 13 amino acids. Trimming took off 5 bases at V and 4 bases at J, with 14 bases between the two ends. As DNA, the CDR3 is TGTGCCTGGCAACCCTCTAGCGTAGAGACCCAGTACTTC. Protein: CAWQPSSVETQYF.

This clone has only a few counts. This sequence joins TRBV5-1 and TRBJ1-6; D not certain. From germline, CDR1 is SGHRS and CDR2 YFSETQ. Trimming removed 0 bases at V and 8 bases at J, with 9 bases between. This CDR3 comprises 14 residues. This CDR3 reads CASSLGSIDSPLHF. DNA of the CDR3: TGCGCCAGCAGCTTGGGGTCAATAGATTCACCCCTCCACTTT.

V gene TRBV23-1 combines with J gene TRBJ2-2; the match to TRBD1 covers 11 bases. TRBV23-1 is an open reading frame whose function is uncertain. After removal of 4 bases from V and 1 base from J, the junction contained 17 bases not matched to a gene. CDR3 length: 21 residues. The CDR3 sequence: CASSLYSDRGRPRLNTGELFF. The DNA for the CDR3 is TGCGCCAGCAGTCTTTACTCGGACAGGGGGCGACCCCGACTGAACACCGGGGAGCTGTTTTTT.

This clone has more than one count but fewer than ten. The chain links TRBV19 to TRBJ2-2, with D uncertain. This CDR3 region has 15 residues. The V end was cut by 3 bases, the J end by 1 base, with 9 bases between. CDR1 and CDR2 from the germline V gene are LNHDA and SQIVND (reference sequence). The CDR3 protein is CASSMRRQNTGELFF. CDR3 DNA sequence: TGTGCCAGTAGTATGAGGCGGCAGAACACCGGGGAGCTGTTTTTT.

The chain has TRBV19 and TRBJ1-4; D perhaps matches TRBD1 (5 bases). Trimming removed 5 bases at V and 5 bases at J, with 12 bases between. From germline, CDR1 is LNHDA and CDR2 SQIVND (reference sequence). The CDR3 has 14 residues. This chain's CDR3 is CASSRAWGNEKLFF. The CDR3 nucleotides are TGTGCCAGTAGTCGGGCCTGGGGCAATGAAAAACTGTTTTTT. The variable domain in full, completed from reference TRBV19 and TRBJ1-4, reads DGGITQSPKYLFRKEGQNVTLSCEQNLNHDAMYWYRQDPGQGLRLIYYSQIVNDFQKGDIAEGYSVSREKKESFPLTVTSAQKNPTAFYLCASSRAWGNEKLFFGSGTQLSVL.

The chain has TRBV6-2 or TRBV6-3 and TRBJ1-4; a possible D gene is TRBD1 (5 bases). V was trimmed by 5 bases and J by 4 bases, leaving 14 bases between them. Germline V gene sequence: CDR1 MNHEY, CDR2 SVGEGT. The CDR3 runs 15 residues. The CDR3 loop reads CASSRGTRLNEKLFF. The CDR3 DNA reads as TGTGCCAGCAGTCGGGGGACGAGACTTAATGAAAAACTGTTTTTT.

J is TRBJ2-1 and V is TRBV13, with 9 positions matching TRBD2. The CDR3 spans 17 residues. Germline V gene sequence: CDR1 PRHDT, CDR2 FYEKMQ (reference sequence). Trimming cost V 1 base and J 3 bases; bases outside gene matches: 7. The CDR3 spells CASSLVLSSGIYNEQFF. The DNA for the CDR3 is TGTGCCAGCAGCTTAGTGTTATCTAGCGGGATCTACAATGAGCAGTTCTTC.

V and J are TRBV28 and TRBJ1-2, with 7 bases fitting TRBD1. The germline V gene has CDR1 MDHEN and CDR2 SYDVKM. V was clipped by 4 bases and J by 7 bases; unmatched bases: 6. The CDR3 has 13 amino acids. The CDR3 DNA reads TGTGCCAGCAGTTCTACTAACAGGGGTGGCTACACCTTC. Translating it yields CASSSTNRGGYTF.

This clone was recorded once. The rearrangement links TRBV9 to TRBJ2-3; TRBD2 agrees at 9 bases. CDR3 length: 16 amino acids. V was pared by 6 bases and J by 4 bases, with 12 bases of the junction left unmatched. Germline V gives CDR1 SGDLS, CDR2 YYNGEE. The CDR3 loop is CASTHLSGSNADTQYF. As DNA, the CDR3 is TGTGCCAGCACCCATCTTAGCGGGAGTAACGCAGATACGCAGTATTTT.

The chain joins TRBV7-3 to TRBJ2-1, with TRBD2 matching over 10 bases. Germline CDR1 is SGHTA and CDR2 is FQGTGA. The CDR3 runs 15 residues. V lost 3 bases, J lost 4 bases, and 3 bases stayed unmatched. CDR3 DNA: TGTGCCAGCAGCTTGATGACTAGCGGGTACAATGAGCAGTTCTTC. Translating gives CASSLMTSGYNEQFF.

Here the CDR3 DNA reads TGTGCCAGTAGGCTAACCGGGACAGGGAGAGAGACCCAGTACTTC. It encodes CASRLTGTGRETQYF. The rearrangement uses TRBV19 and TRBJ2-5, with TRBD1 identical over 9 bases. The CDR3 loop spans 15 amino acids. CDR1 is LNHDA, CDR2 SQIVND, per germline (reference sequence). Germline trimming cut 6 bases from V and 4 bases from J; bases unmatched to any gene: 9.

V usage is TRBV27 and J usage is TRBJ1-2; 7 bases fit TRBD1. Germline V gene data show CDR1 as MNHEY and CDR2 as SMNVEV (reference sequence). With 6 bases clipped from V and 1 base from J, the junction kept 2 bases outside the gene matches. The CDR3 loop spans 13 amino acids. DNA for the CDR3: TGTGCCAGCAGCTGGGACAGTAACTATGGCTACACCTTC. Translated, it gives CASSWDSNYGYTF.

The chain is built from TRBV19 and TRBJ1-5, with TRBD1 matching 7 bases. The V and J ends lost 3 bases and 5 bases, in that order; junction bases with no gene match: 7. The CDR3 sequence is 15 residues long. Germline loops: CDR1 LNHDA, CDR2 SQIVND (reference sequence). The CDR3 is CASSIQDRWDQPQHF. The CDR3 bases are TGTGCCAGTAGTATTCAGGACAGGTGGGATCAGCCCCAGCATTTT.

J is TRBJ2-2 and V is TRBV18; maybe TRBD2 (6 bases). Per germline, CDR1 KGHSH and CDR2 LQKENI. This CDR3 region has 14 residues. V lost 6 bases and J lost 4, with 12 bases in between. The CDR3 sequence is CASSPSGGTGELFF. The CDR3 DNA follows: TGTGCCAGCTCGCCGTCCGGGGGCACCGGGGAGCTGTTTTTT.

V is TRBV11-1 and J is TRBJ2-2; no definite D call. Germline CDR1 is SGHAT and CDR2 is FQDESV (reference sequence). This CDR3 has 15 residues. Trimming shortened V by 4 bases and J by 3 bases, and 12 bases separated the two germline ends. The CDR3 loop reads CASSSLLGDTGELFF. The CDR3 nucleotides are TGTGCCAGCAGCTCCCTCCTAGGCGACACCGGGGAGCTGTTTTTT.

V usage is TRBV30 and J usage is TRBJ1-2; 7 bases map to TRBD1. CDR3 size: 14 residues. Germline lookup yields CDR1 GTSNPN and CDR2 SVGIG (reference sequence). V shed 8 bases and J 3 bases; nucleotides not matched to a gene: 12. In nucleotides, the CDR3 is TGTGCCCGAGTCCCGACCCAGGGGGACTATGGCTACACCTTC. Its protein product is CARVPTQGDYGYTF.

This rearrangement joins TRBV3-1 (or the pseudogene TRBV3-2) to TRBJ1-1, with a tentative D call TRBD1 (5 bases). The CDR3 is 15 amino acids. The V and J ends lost 4 bases and 0 bases respectively, with 12 bases between them. CDR1 LGHDT and CDR2 YNNKEL come from the germline V gene (reference sequence). CDR3 residues: CASSRLGHLNTEAFF. The CDR3 nucleotides are TGTGCCAGCAGCCGCCTCGGACACCTGAACACTGAAGCTTTCTTT.

The rearrangement joins TRBV7-3 to TRBJ1-1; maybe TRBD1 (5 bases). The CDR3 has 15 amino acids. Deletions cut 5 bases from V and 4 bases from J, with 17 bases between. CDR1 and CDR2 from the germline V gene are SGHTA and FQGTGA. The CDR3 loop reads CASSPRGGVGTEAFF. The CDR3 DNA follows: TGTGCCAGCAGCCCGAGAGGAGGGGTGGGCACTGAAGCTTTCTTT.